This note documents a single TCR beta chain sequence. Antigen: not known. The data stem from a study of Ad26.COV2.S vaccination and SARS-CoV-2 variants. Across the whole study: Dosing was one shot or two shots 56 days apart.

Libraries were prepared by immunoSEQ multiplex PCR; TCRdb keeps only in-frame clonotypes and omits some of them. The repertoire consists of about 320,000 clones, with 70% to 90% occurring once and the leading ten covering under 2.5%. Stated treatment: 19 received Ad26.COV2.S at low or high dose, single or two shots; about 5 received placebo; per-sample allocation not given. The study sampled participants on day 63 after the first vaccine or placebo injection. The donor was a Boston adult aged 18-55 years. Participants' vaccine, an Ad26 vector, delivered Wuhan-strain SARS-CoV-2 spike. This CDR3 is 16 amino acids long. The V end was cut by 0 bases, the J end by 1 base, with 13 bases between. The germline V gene encodes CDR1 SGDLS and CDR2 YYNGEE. Study-level findings and limits: Compared with placebo recipients, vaccine recipients had higher spike-specific TCR breadth.

This sample comprised peripheral blood, obtained in a trial of Ad26.COV2.S vaccine versus placebo. This sequence was found in a person between 18 and 65 years old who received the Ad26.COV2.S COVID-19 vaccine or a placebo. This rearrangement joins TRBV9 to TRBJ1-2, with a weak D call TRBD1 (5 bases). CDR3 sequence reads: CASSVAPQGLNYGYTF. CDR3 coding DNA: TGTGCCAGCAGCGTAGCCCCCCAGGGACTTAACTATGGCTACACCTTC.